The 2 T cell receptor beta chains below all came from one sample that was sequenced in a study of tumor-infiltrating lymphocytes in primary liver carcinoma. Total RNA (around 500 ng) served as template for TCR beta cDNA synthesis primed by a constant-region primer. TCR beta libraries came from three nested multiplex PCR rounds using slightly modified ARM-PCR. Researchers ran the first two PCR rounds for roughly 10 cycles each with TRBV1-TRBV30 forward primers and a C-beta reverse primer. TCRdb ran MiXCR on the multiplex PCR reads and lists one entry per CDR3 protein. The table has about 99,000 distinct CDR3 sequences, approximately 71% seen once; the top ten hold around 9.5%. It was from roughly 20-30 mg of unsorted bulk tissue that RNA and DNA were co-extracted. The material sequenced was liver tumor tissue from sampling region 5. The subset here: tumor region T5, tumor centre. The receptors derive from a woman aged 60-75 years with primary liver carcinoma and hepatitis B virus infection.

The chain links TRBV11-2 to TRBJ2-7, with D tentatively TRBD1 (5 bases). V lost 11 bases and J lost 2, with 25 bases in between. Germline loops: CDR1 SGHAT, CDR2 FQNNGV. The CDR3 spans 16 residues. In DNA form, the CDR3 reads TGTGCCGTCAGCTTAGATTTTGCTGGGGCCCCCTACGAGCAGTACTTC. This gives the protein CAVSLDFAGAPYEQYF.

About this clonotype: The junction does not match germline at one end; this may be a read error. The chain couples TRBV29-1 to TRBJ2-2; 8 bases are a match to TRBD2. The germline CDR1 and CDR2 sequences are SQVTM and ANQGSEA. The CDR3 sequence is 14 residues long. This chain's CDR3 is CSVGETSATGEPFF. The CDR3, as DNA: TGCAGCGTTGGTGAGACTAGCGCCACCGGGGAGCCGTTTTTT.